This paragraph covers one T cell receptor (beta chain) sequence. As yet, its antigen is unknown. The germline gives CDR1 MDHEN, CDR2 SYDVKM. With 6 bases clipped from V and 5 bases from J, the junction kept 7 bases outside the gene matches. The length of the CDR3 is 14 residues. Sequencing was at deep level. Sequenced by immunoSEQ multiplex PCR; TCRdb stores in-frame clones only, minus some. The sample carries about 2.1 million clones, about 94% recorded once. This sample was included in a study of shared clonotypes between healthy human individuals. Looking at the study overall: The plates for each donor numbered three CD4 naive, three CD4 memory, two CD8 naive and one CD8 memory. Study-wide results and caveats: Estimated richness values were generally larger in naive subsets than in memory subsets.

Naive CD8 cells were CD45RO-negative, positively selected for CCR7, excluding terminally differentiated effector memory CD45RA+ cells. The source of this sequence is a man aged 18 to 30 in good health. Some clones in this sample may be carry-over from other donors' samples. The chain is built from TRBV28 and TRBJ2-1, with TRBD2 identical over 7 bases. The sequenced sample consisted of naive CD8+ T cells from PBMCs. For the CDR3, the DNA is TGTGCCAGCAGCGGGAGGCAGAATAACAATGAGCAGTTCTTC. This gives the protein CASSGRQNNNEQFF.